This T cell receptor beta chain was identified during a study of CD8 T cells in ankylosing spondylitis. TCRdb independently ran MiXCR on the 5' RACE reads; one entry per CDR3 protein. The sample includes 500,000 to 650,000 distinct CDR3 sequences, about 5.7% seen only once; the top ten take around 3.5%. Whole-study results and caveats: Reported data indicate significant enrichment of disease-linked clones within matched ankylosing spondylitis synovial fluid. Characteristic of ankylosing spondylitis blood, it appeared, was a TCR beta motif comprising several highly homologous variants.

This clonotype was recorded at least ten times. The antigen remains unidentified. Per the germline V gene, CDR1 is SQVTM and CDR2 is ANQGSEA. This CDR3 comprises 10 residues. V dropped 6 bases and J dropped 10 bases, with 12 bases sitting between them. Sequenced sample: blood, either unsorted or a sorted T cell fraction (not recorded which). The sequence came from a male donor with ankylosing spondylitis. V usage is TRBV29-1 and J usage is TRBJ1-1; no clear D. CDR3 sequence (DNA): TGCAGCGTATACAGTCTTGGAGCTTTCTTT. The encoded protein is CSVYSLGAFF.